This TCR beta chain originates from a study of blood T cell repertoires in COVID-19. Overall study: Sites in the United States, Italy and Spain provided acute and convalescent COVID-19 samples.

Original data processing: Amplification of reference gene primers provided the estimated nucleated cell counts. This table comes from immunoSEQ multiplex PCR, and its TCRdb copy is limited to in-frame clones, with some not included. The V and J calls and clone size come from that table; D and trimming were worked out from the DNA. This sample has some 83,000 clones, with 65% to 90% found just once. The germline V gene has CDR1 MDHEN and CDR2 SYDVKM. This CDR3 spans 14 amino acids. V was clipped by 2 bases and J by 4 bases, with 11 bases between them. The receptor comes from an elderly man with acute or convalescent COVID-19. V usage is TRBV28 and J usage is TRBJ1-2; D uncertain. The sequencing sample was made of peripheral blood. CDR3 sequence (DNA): TGTGCCAGCAGTTTAGCACACAACCTCTATGGCTACACCTTC. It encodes CASSLAHNLYGYTF.